The T cell receptor beta chain described here comes from a study of blood T cells in healthy people across ages. General study findings and limits: It was held that the diversity estimates obtained from one million T cells were underestimates. With donor CMV status unknown, expanded clonotype changes were possibly confounded.

Using a J-beta primer mix together with a sample-barcoded 5' primer, a second PCR was run for about 6 to 12 cycles. TCRdb redid the calling of the 5' RACE reads with MiXCR, one entry per CDR3 protein. The table records approximately 800,000 distinct CDR3 sequences, just over 55% of them present only once. From germline, CDR1 is MNHEY and CDR2 SMNVEV (reference sequence). Trimming cost V 6 bases and J 8 bases; bases outside gene matches: 6. This CDR3 contains 12 residues. As regards this clonotype: The antigen is undetermined.

The individuals who served as donors were healthy Caucasians living in Russia, aged roughly 6 to 100. The V and J genes are TRBV27 and TRBJ1-2, with 7 bases lining up with TRBD1. This receptor was identified in a man aged 40-50 years in good health. The sample comprised blood. The CDR3 loop is CASRTRGGGYTF. The CDR3 DNA sequence: TGTGCCAGCAGGACCCGAGGGGGCGGCTACACCTTC.